Listed here are 24 T cell receptor beta chains from one sample, sequenced in a study of T cell repertoires in cytomegalovirus infection (dated by TCRdb to about 2019). The listed sequencing device is Illumina HiSeq 1500. TCRdb trimmed the raw reads at Q25, called clones with MiXCR and kept productive beta chains. Identical CDR3 proteins give one entry, which carries the most common genes and DNA. For this sample there are around 140,000 distinct CDR3 sequences; about 6.5% appear just once. The top ten clones comprise more than 15% of the sample. The sequencing sample was made of PBMCs. The receptors stem from a human donor in good health (CMV status not recorded). Some clones in this sample may be carry-over from other donors' samples.

This clonotype was detected many times. The rearrangement links TRBV7-2 to TRBJ2-1; tentative D call: TRBD2 (6 bases). The CDR3 contains 16 residues. Germline V lookup: CDR1 SGHTA, CDR2 FQGNSA. Between the trimmed V and J ends, which lost 5 bases and 0 bases, there was a span of 14 bases. The CDR3 loop reads CASSLAGRSSYNEQFF. The CDR3 coding sequence is TGTGCCAGCAGCCTCGCGGGGCGGAGCTCCTACAATGAGCAGTTCTTC.

CDR3 in DNA: TGTGCCAGCAGCTTAGGGACCGGCGAGCAGTACTTC. Protein: CASSLGTGEQYF. The chain combines TRBV7-2 with TRBJ2-7; no clear D. The V gene lost 1 base and the J gene lost 6 bases, with 7 bases spanning the gap. The length of the CDR3 is 12 residues. The germline V gene has CDR1 SGHTA and CDR2 FQGNSA.

The sample holds many counts of this clonotype. This chain links TRBV18 with TRBJ2-1; 11 bases fit TRBD1. Germline lookup yields CDR1 KGHSH and CDR2 LQKENI. This CDR3 is built from 15 residues. Trimming removed 3 bases from V and 4 bases from J; junction bases left unmatched: 2. CDR3: CASSPGQGAYNEQFF. As DNA, the CDR3 is TGTGCCAGCTCACCTGGACAGGGGGCGTACAATGAGCAGTTCTTC.

This clonotype was counted ten times or more. In DNA, the CDR3 is TGTGCCAGCAGCCCTACTCCGGGACACCCTTCCTACGAGCAGTACTTC. It encodes CASSPTPGHPSYEQYF. J is TRBJ2-7 and V is TRBV5-6, with a weak D call TRBD1 (6 bases). The CDR3 runs 16 residues. CDR1 and CDR2 (germline): SGHDT, YYEEEE. V was pared by 4 bases and J by 1 base, with 18 bases between.

At least ten counts were recorded for this clonotype. The chain carries TRBV20-1 and TRBJ1-1; unclear D gene. Germline CDR1 is DFQATT and CDR2 is SNEGSKA (reference sequence). V was pared by 5 bases and J by 2 bases, with 15 bases between. The CDR3 totals 14 residues. This CDR3 reads CSAAARAINTEAFF. The CDR3 nucleotides are TGCAGTGCTGCGGCCCGGGCCATAAACACTGAAGCTTTCTTT.

This clonotype was observed at least ten times. This sequence joins TRBV7-2 and TRBJ1-6, with TRBD1 as a possible D gene (6 bases). Trimming left V 5 bases short and J 6 bases short, with 14 bases between. Germline lookup yields CDR1 SGHTA and CDR2 FQGNSA. The CDR3 runs 15 residues. The CDR3 loop reads CASSQQGGINSPLHF. CDR3 bases: TGTGCCAGCAGCCAACAGGGAGGGATTAATTCACCCCTCCACTTT.

In its sample, this clonotype was seen many times. The chain employs TRBV29-1 and TRBJ2-7; TRBD1 matches 7 bases. Germline values: CDR1 SQVTM, CDR2 ANQGSEA. This CDR3 region has 13 residues. V was pared by 6 bases and J by 2 bases, with 7 bases of the junction left unmatched. In DNA, the CDR3 is TGCAGCGTCCGACAGGGAAAGGCCTACGAGCAGTACTTC. Translating it yields CSVRQGKAYEQYF.

This clonotype has ten or more counts. This chain uses TRBV10-3 with TRBJ2-1; D is ambiguous. CDR3 length: 16 residues. The V end was cut by 3 bases, the J end by 5 bases, with 17 bases between. The germline V gene has CDR1 ENHRY and CDR2 SYGVKD. The CDR3 nucleotides read TGTGCCATCAGTGATGCGTCCGAGCGACTCAACAATGAGCAGTTCTTC. This translates into CAISDASERLNNEQFF.

This clonotype showed up many times. The rearrangement uses TRBV7-2 and TRBJ2-5, with a tentative D call TRBD2 (5 bases). The CDR3 consists of 15 residues. The V and J ends lost 2 bases and 4 bases respectively, with 14 bases between them. Germline V lookup: CDR1 SGHTA, CDR2 FQGNSA. The CDR3, as DNA: TGTGCCAGCAGCTTACCCGGGCTAGCACGAGAGACCCAGTACTTC. Its protein is CASSLPGLARETQYF.

The genes are TRBV20-1 and TRBJ2-1; 8 bases agree with TRBD2. This CDR3 has 16 residues. With 0 bases clipped from V and 4 bases from J, the junction kept 8 bases outside the gene matches. CDR1 and CDR2 (germline): DFQATT, SNEGSKA (reference sequence). CDR3 sequence reads: CSARDYAAGAYNEQFF. CDR3 DNA sequence: TGCAGTGCTAGAGATTATGCAGCGGGGGCATACAATGAGCAGTTCTTC.

This clonotype was recorded at least ten times. The J gene is TRBJ2-7, the V gene TRBV7-2; TRBD2 matches 13 bases. The J segment lost 3 bases and the V segment lost 4 bases, leaving 6 bases of the junction unmatched. This CDR3 spans 16 amino acids. Germline lookup yields CDR1 SGHTA and CDR2 FQGNSA. In DNA form, the CDR3 reads TGTGCCAGCAGCTCGGGAAGGACTAGCGGGGGCTACGAGCAGTACTTC. This gives the protein CASSSGRTSGGYEQYF.

This clonotype was seen repeatedly, ten times or more. The chain joins TRBV20-1 to TRBJ2-5; 7 bases match TRBD2. This CDR3 is built from 15 residues. J was trimmed by 2 bases and V by 0 bases; bases with no gene match: 6. From germline, CDR1 is DFQATT and CDR2 SNEGSKA (reference sequence). For the CDR3, the DNA is TGCAGTGCTAGAGATTGGGGGGGTCCGCAAGAGACCCAGTACTTC. Translated, it gives CSARDWGGPQETQYF.

This clonotype was detected a few times. V gene TRBV15 combines with J gene TRBJ2-2, with a tentative D call TRBD1 (5 bases). From germline, CDR1 is LNHNV and CDR2 YYDKDF (reference sequence). The V end lost 2 bases, the J end lost 1 base, and 8 bases lay between the germline ends. There are 15 residues in the CDR3. CDR3: CATSRKTVNTGELFF. In DNA, the CDR3 is TGTGCCACCAGCAGAAAGACAGTGAACACCGGGGAGCTGTTTTTT.

This clonotype showed up many times. The chain uses TRBV7-8 and TRBJ2-1; 7 positions agree with TRBD2. The CDR3 contains 14 residues. With V trimmed by 3 bases and J by 8 bases, 7 bases remained unmatched. The germline gives CDR1 SGHVS, CDR2 FQNEAQ. CDR3 nucleotides: TGTGCCAGCAGCTTCTCCGGGGGGATTCATGAGCAGTTCTTC. Encoded protein: CASSFSGGIHEQFF.

This clonotype has ten or more counts. The rearrangement joins TRBV7-6 to TRBJ2-7; weak D call: TRBD1 (6 bases). Germline V lookup: CDR1 SGHVS, CDR2 FNYEAQ. The CDR3 consists of 15 residues. V was shortened by 5 bases and J by 7 bases, with 21 bases between the two germline ends. The DNA for the CDR3 is TGTGCCAGCAGCCGCCGGCAGGGGAGTTCCGTGGAGCAGTACTTC. This sequence encodes CASSRRQGSSVEQYF.

This clonotype turned up a few times. The chain combines TRBV20-1 with TRBJ1-1; D may be TRBD1 (6 bases). Germline loops: CDR1 DFQATT, CDR2 SNEGSKA (reference sequence). This CDR3 comprises 16 residues. Trimming shortened V by 5 bases and J by 2 bases, and 21 bases separated the two germline ends. The chain's CDR3 is CSAPKQGGGINTEAFF. The CDR3 DNA follows: TGCAGTGCTCCCAAACAGGGAGGGGGAATAAACACTGAAGCTTTCTTT.

A remark on this clonotype: With a much larger clone just one base away, this may be a read error. CDR3 coding DNA: TGTGCCAGCCTACGGGGCTCCGTTTACAATGAGCAGTTCTTC. Amino acid sequence: CASLRGSVYNEQFF. This chain joins TRBV5-8 and TRBJ2-1; D is tentatively TRBD1 or TRBD2 (5 bases each). V lost 7 bases and J 4 bases, leaving 15 bases between the germline ends. The V gene's germline CDR1 is SGHTS and CDR2 YDEGEE. The CDR3 spans 14 residues. The complete variable domain, with remaining parts taken from reference TRBV5-8 and TRBJ2-1, reads EAGVTQSPTHLIKTRGQQATLRCSPISGHTSVYWYQQALGLGLQFLLWYDEGEERNRGNFPPRFSGRQFPNYSSELNVNALELEDSALYLCASLRGSVYNEQFFGPGTRLTVL.

This clonotype appeared many times. The V gene is TRBV12-3 or TRBV12-4, the J gene TRBJ2-5; D is undetermined. V was pared by 0 bases and J by 4 bases, with 6 bases between. The CDR3 is made up of 13 amino acids. DNA for the CDR3: TGTGCCAGCAGTTTAGCGCCCCGAGAGACCCAGTACTTC. Its translation is CASSLAPRETQYF.

This clonotype was detected ten times or more. The CDR3 loop is CASSPSNQPQHF. The CDR3 nucleotides read TGTGCCAGCAGTCCTTCCAATCAGCCCCAGCATTTT. The chain combines TRBV12-3 or TRBV12-4 with TRBJ1-5; D call uncertain. The CDR3 covers 12 residues. Trimming removed 5 bases at V and 3 bases at J, with 5 bases between.

This clonotype was counted ten times or more. The chain recombines TRBV2 with TRBJ2-2; perhaps TRBD1 as D (5 bases). Trimming removed 4 bases from V and 2 bases from J, with 8 bases in between. From germline, CDR1 is SNHLY and CDR2 FYNNEI. The CDR3 runs to 14 residues. In nucleotides, the CDR3 is TGTGCCAGCAGTGCGGACACTAACACCGGGGAGCTGTTTTTT. Translation: CASSADTNTGELFF. The full variable domain, completed using reference TRBV2 and TRBJ2-2, is EPEVTQTPSHQVTQMGQEVILRCVPISNHLYFYWYRQILGQKVEFLVSFYNNEISEKSEIFDDQFSVERPDGSNFTLKIRSTKLEDSAMYFCASSADTNTGELFFGEGSRLTVL.

Of note for this clonotype: A much larger clone lies one base from this, so it may be a read error. This chain joins TRBV20-1 and TRBJ1-5; no firm D call. CDR3 size: 16 residues. Germline-derived CDR1 and CDR2 are DFQATT and SNEGSKA (reference sequence). The CDR3 protein is CCAPVQDDYSNQPQHF. The CDR3 DNA reads as TGCTGTGCACCCGTGCAGGATGACTATAGCAATCAGCCCCAGCATTTT.

This clonotype has at least ten counts. This chain links TRBV20-1 with TRBJ2-1; maybe TRBD1 (5 bases). Germline CDR1 and CDR2: DFQATT and SNEGSKA (reference sequence). This CDR3 spans 15 amino acids. With 1 base removed from V and 7 bases from J, the gap between germline ends came to 17 bases. For the CDR3, the DNA is TGCAGTGCTAGAGCTATTACAGGTTTCGGGAATGAGCAGTTCTTC. Its translation: CSARAITGFGNEQFF.

This clonotype was seen many times. The chain joins TRBV7-2 to TRBJ2-5; the match to TRBD1 covers 7 bases. Germline loops: CDR1 SGHTA, CDR2 FQGNSA. The CDR3 runs 15 residues. J lost 1 base, V lost 5 bases, and 7 bases had no gene match. CDR3 sequence: CASSPLTGPQETQYF. The DNA of the CDR3 is TGTGCCAGCAGCCCACTGACAGGGCCCCAAGAGACCCAGTACTTC.

Note on this clonotype: One base away lies a much larger clone, so this may be a sequencing read error. The V gene is TRBV28, the J gene TRBJ2-1; the D gene is possibly TRBD1 (6 bases). The CDR3 runs to 13 residues. Per germline, CDR1 MDHEN and CDR2 SYDVKM. In nucleotides, the CDR3 is TGTGTCAGCAGTTTACCGCTGACAGGTGAGCAGTTCTTC. Protein: CVSSLPLTGEQFF.